Here is one T cell receptor beta chain with its context. Its antigen is undetermined. TCRdb reanalysed the reads using MiXCR and keeps one entry per CDR3 protein. This table holds more than 350,000 distinct CDR3 sequences, approximately 32% found once. This entry is derived from a study of T cell repertoires in cytomegalovirus infection. Broader study findings: The study identified carriers of CMV plus the relevant HLA from cumulative public TCR beta family frequency.

The V gene's germline CDR1 is MNHNY and CDR2 SVGAGI (reference sequence). The CDR3 spans 17 residues. V shed 8 bases and J shed 1 base, with 23 bases lying between them. This chain connects TRBV6-6 to TRBJ2-5; D is possibly TRBD2 (7 bases). What was sequenced was PBMCs. The sequence came from a human donor in good health (CMV status not recorded). Some clones in this sample may be carry-over from other donors' samples. CDR3 protein: CASALRGGAKVQETQYF. DNA of the CDR3: TGTGCCAGCGCCCTTAGGGGGGGGGCGAAGGTCCAAGAGACCCAGTACTTC.